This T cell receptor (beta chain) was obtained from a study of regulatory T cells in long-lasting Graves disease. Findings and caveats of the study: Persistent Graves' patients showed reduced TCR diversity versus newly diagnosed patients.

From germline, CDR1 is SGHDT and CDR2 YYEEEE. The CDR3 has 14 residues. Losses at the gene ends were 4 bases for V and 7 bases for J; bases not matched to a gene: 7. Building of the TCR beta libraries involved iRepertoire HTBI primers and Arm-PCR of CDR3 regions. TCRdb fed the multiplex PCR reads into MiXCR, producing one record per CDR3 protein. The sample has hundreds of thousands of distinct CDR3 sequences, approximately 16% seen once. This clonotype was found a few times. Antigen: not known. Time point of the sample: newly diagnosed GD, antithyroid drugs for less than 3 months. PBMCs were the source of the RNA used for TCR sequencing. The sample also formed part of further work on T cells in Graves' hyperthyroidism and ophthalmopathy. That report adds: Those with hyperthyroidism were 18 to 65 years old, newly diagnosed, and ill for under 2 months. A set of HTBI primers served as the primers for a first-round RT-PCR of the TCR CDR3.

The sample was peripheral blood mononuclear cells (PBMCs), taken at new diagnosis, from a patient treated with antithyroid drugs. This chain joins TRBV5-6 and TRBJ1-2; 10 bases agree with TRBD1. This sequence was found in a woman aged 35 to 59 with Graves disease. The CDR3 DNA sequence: TGTGCCAGCAGCACCGGGACAGGGGATTTTGGCTACACCTTC. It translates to CASSTGTGDFGYTF.